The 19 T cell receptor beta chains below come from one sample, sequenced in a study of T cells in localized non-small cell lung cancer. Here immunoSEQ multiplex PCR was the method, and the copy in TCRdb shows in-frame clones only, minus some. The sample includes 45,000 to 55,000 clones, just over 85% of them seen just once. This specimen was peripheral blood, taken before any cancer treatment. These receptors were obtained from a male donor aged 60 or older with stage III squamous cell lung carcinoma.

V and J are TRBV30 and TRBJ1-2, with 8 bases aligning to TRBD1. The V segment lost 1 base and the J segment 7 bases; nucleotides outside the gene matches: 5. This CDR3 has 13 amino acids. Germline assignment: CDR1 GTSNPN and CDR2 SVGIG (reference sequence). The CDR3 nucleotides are TGTGCCTGGAGTGCTACAGGGGGAATTGGCTACACCTTC. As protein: CAWSATGGIGYTF.

This CDR3 is CASSVDLGRGYTF. The CDR3 bases are TGTGCCAGCAGCGTAGATCTAGGGAGAGGCTACACCTTC. The chain combines TRBV9 with TRBJ1-2; D gene unclear. Trimming cost V 0 bases and J 8 bases, with 11 bases left between them. This CDR3 contains 13 residues. Per germline, CDR1 SGDLS and CDR2 YYNGEE.

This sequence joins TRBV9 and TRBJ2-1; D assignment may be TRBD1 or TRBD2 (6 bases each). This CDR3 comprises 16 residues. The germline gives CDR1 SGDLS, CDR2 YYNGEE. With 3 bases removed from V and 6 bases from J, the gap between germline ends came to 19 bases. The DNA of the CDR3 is TGTGCCAGCAGCGGAAAGGGGGGCATTGAGGGCAATGAGCAGTTCTTC. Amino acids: CASSGKGGIEGNEQFF.

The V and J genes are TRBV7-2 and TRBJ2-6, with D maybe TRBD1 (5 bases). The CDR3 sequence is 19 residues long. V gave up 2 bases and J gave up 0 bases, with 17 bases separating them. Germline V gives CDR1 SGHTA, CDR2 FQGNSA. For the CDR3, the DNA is TGTGCCAGCAGCTTAAATAGCCAGGGTGCGAGCTCTGGGGCCAACGTCCTGACTTTC. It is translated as CASSLNSQGASSGANVLTF.

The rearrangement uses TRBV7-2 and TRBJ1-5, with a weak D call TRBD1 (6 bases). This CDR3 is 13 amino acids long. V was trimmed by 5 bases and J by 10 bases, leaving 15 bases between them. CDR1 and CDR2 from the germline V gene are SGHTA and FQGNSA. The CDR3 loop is CASSRGQGHPQHF. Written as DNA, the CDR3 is TGTGCCAGCAGCCGGGGCCAGGGGCATCCCCAGCATTTT.

DNA of the CDR3: TGTGCCAGCAACCCCTCCACGGGCAGGGGACTATCTGGAAACACCATATATTTT. Translated: CASNPSTGRGLSGNTIYF. The chain recombines TRBV7-3 with TRBJ1-3; maybe TRBD1 (6 bases). Germline-derived CDR1 and CDR2 are SGHTA and FQGTGA. The CDR3 loop spans 18 amino acids. V gave up 7 bases and J gave up 1 base, with 23 bases separating them.

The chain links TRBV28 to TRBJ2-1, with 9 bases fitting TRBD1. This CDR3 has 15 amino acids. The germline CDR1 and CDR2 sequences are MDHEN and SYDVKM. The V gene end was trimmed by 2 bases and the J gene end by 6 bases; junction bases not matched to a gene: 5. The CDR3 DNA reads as TGTGCCAGCAGTTTAAGGGGACAGGGTTTCAATGAGCAGTTCTTC. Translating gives CASSLRGQGFNEQFF.

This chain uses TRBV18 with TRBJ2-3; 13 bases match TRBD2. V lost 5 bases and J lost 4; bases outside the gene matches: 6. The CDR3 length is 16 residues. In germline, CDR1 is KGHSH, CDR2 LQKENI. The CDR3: CASSSRLAGGPDTQYF. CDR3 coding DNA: TGTGCCAGCTCAAGCAGACTAGCGGGAGGCCCAGATACGCAGTATTTT.

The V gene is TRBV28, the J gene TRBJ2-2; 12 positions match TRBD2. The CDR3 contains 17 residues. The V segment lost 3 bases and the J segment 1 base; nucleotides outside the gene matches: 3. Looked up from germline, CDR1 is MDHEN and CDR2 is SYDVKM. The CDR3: CASSFPLAGGNTGELFF. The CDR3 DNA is TGTGCCAGCAGTTTCCCACTAGCGGGGGGGAACACCGGGGAGCTGTTTTTT.

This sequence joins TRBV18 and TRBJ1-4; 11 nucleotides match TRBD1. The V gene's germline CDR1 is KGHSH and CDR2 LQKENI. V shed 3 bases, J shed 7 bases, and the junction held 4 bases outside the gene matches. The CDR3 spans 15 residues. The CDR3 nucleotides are TGTGCCAGCTCACCTGGACAGGGGGCACTTGAAAAACTGTTTTTT. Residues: CASSPGQGALEKLFF. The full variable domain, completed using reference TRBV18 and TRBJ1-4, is NAGVMQNPRHLVRRRGQEARLRCSPMKGHSHVYWYRQLPEEGLKFMVYLQKENIIDESGMPKERFSAEFPKEGPSILRIQQVVRGDSAAYFCASSPGQGALEKLFFGSGTQLSVL.

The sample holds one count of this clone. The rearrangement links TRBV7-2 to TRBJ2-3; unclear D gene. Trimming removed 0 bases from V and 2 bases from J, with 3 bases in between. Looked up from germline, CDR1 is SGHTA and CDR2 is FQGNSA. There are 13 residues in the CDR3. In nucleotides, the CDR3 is TGTGCCAGCAGCTTAGCGGCCACAGATACGCAGTATTTT. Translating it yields CASSLAATDTQYF.

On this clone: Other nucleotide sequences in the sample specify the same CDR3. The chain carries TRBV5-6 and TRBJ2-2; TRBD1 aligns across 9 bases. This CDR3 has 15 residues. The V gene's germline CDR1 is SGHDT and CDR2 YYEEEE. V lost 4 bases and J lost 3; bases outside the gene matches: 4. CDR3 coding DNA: TGTGCCAGCAGCACAGGGGGCTGGGACACCGGGGAGCTGTTTTTT. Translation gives CASSTGGWDTGELFF.

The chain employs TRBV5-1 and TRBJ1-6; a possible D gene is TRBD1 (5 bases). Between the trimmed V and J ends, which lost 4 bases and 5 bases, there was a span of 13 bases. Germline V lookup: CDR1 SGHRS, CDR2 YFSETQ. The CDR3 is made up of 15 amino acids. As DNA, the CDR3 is TGCGCCAGCAGCAACCTGGGACGGAATAATTCACCCCTCCACTTT. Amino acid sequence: CASSNLGRNNSPLHF. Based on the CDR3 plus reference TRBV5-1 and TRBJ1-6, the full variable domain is KAGVTQTPRYLIKTRGQQVTLSCSPISGHRSVSWYQQTPGQGLQFLFEYFSETQRNKGNFPGRFSGRQFSNSRSEMNVSTLELGDSALYLCASSNLGRNNSPLHFGNGTRLTVT.

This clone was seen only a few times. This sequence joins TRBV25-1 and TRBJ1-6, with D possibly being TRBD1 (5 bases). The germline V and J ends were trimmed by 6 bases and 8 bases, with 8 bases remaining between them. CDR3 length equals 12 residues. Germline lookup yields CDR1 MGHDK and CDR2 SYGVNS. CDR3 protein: CASSVRDSPLHF. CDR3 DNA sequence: TGTGCCAGCAGCGTCAGGGATTCACCCCTCCACTTT.

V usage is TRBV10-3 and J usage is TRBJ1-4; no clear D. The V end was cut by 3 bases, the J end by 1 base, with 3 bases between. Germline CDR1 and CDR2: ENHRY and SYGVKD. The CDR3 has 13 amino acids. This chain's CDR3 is CAISDRTNEKLFF. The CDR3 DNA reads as TGTGCCATCAGTGACAGAACTAATGAAAAACTGTTTTTT.

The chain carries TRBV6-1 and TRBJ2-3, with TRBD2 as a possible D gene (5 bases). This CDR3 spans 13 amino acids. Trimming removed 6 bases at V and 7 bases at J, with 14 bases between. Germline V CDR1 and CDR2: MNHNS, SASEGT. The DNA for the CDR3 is TGTGCCAGCAGCATGACGAGCGGTTATACGCAGTATTTT. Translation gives CASSMTSGYTQYF.

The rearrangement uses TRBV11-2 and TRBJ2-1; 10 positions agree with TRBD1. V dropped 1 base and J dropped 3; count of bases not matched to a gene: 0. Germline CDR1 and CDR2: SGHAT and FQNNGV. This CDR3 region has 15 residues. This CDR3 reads CASSLGTGGYNEQFF. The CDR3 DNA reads TGTGCCAGCAGCTTAGGGACAGGGGGCTACAATGAGCAGTTCTTC.

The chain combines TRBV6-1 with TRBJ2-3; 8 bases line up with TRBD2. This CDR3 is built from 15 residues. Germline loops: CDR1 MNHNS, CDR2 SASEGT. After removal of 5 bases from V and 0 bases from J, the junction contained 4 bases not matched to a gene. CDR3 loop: CASSLGLVSTDTQYF. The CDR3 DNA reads TGTGCCAGCAGTCTGGGACTAGTTAGCACAGATACGCAGTATTTT.

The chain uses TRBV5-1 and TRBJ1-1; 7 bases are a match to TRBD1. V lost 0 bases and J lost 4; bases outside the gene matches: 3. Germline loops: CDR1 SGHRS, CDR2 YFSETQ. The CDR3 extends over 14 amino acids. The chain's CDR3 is CASSLDRGGTEAFF. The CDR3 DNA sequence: TGCGCCAGCAGCTTGGACAGGGGAGGCACTGAAGCTTTCTTT.